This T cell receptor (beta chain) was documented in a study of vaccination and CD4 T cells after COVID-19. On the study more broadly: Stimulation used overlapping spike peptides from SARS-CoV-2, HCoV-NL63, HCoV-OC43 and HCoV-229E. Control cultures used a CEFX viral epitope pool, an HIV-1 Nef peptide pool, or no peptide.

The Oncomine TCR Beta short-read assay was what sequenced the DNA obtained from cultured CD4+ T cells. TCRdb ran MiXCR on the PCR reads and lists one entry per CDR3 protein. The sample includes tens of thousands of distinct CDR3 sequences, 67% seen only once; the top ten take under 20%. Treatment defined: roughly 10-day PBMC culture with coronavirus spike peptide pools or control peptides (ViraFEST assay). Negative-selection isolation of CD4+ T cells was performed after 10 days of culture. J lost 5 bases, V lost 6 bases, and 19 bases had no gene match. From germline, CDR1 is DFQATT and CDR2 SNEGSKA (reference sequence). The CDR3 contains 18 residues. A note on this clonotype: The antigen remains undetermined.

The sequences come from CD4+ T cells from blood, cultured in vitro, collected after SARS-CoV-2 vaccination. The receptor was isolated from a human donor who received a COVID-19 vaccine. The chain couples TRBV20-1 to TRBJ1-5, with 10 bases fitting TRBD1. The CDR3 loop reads CSARGPGQGSINDQPQHF. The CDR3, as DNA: TGCAGTGCCCGGGGGCCGGGACAGGGGTCCATAAATGATCAGCCCCAGCATTTT.